This TCR beta chain came from a study of OX40 agonist ivuxolimab in advanced cancers. The wider study: Partial response was recorded in three patients: one hepatocellular carcinoma and two cutaneous melanoma cases.

V was cut by 4 bases and J by 2 bases, with 15 bases left in between. There are 16 residues in the CDR3. Germline assignment: CDR1 MNHEY and CDR2 SVGAGI. Worth noting for this clone: Its specificity is not known.

The study's findings and limits: Among the lowest levels of clonal expansion were found in partial responders at 0.1-3.0 mg/kg. Expanded clones belonging to CD8+ T cells outnumbered, on average, those of CD4+.

Profiled with immunoSEQ multiplex PCR; TCRdb holds only in-frame clones, not every one. The repertoire includes about 88,000 clones, more than 80% of them detected once, and 0.2% to 0.25% sits in the top ten. This TCR was recovered from an adult with an advanced solid tumor such as melanoma, head and neck, liver or kidney cancer. The material was CD4+ or CD8+ T cells sorted from blood, obtained in a trial of the OX40 agonist ivuxolimab. The gene calls are TRBV6-5 and TRBJ1-5, with D perhaps TRBD1 (5 bases). For the CDR3, the DNA is TGTGCCAGCAGTTTGGGGGGGACGGCGGGCAATCAGCCCCAGCATTTT. Translation gives CASSLGGTAGNQPQHF.